This TCR beta chain was recorded in a study of cytomegalovirus exposure and HLA in healthy donors. Germline trimming cut 3 bases from V and 4 bases from J; bases unmatched to any gene: 5. This CDR3 has 14 residues. Looked up from germline, CDR1 is MDHEN and CDR2 is SYDVKM. From the roughly 120-subject validation cohort, which was separate from the roughly 670-subject first cohort, the donors were drawn. Profiling relied on immunoSEQ multiplex PCR, and the TCRdb table lists in-frame clones only, not all of them. The sample has under 200,000 clones; around 92% are singletons. V and J are TRBV28 and TRBJ2-5; 7 bases are shared with TRBD2. This TCR came from a man aged 18 to 35 in good health and CMV-seropositive. The sequencing sample was made of PBMCs. The CDR3 DNA sequence: TGTGCCAGCAGTTTGGGGGGGATGGGAGAGACCCAGTACTTC. This encodes CASSLGGMGETQYF.